These 20 T cell receptor beta chains were sequenced from one sample in a study of regulatory T cells in long-lasting Graves disease. TCR beta libraries were built with iRepertoire HTBI primers and Arm-PCR of CDR3 regions. TCRdb re-called the multiplex PCR reads through MiXCR, storing one row per CDR3 protein. The sample carries hundreds of thousands of distinct CDR3 sequences, around 15% recorded once. Time point defined: newly diagnosed GD, antithyroid drugs for less than 3 months. With RNA extracted from PBMCs as input, the TCR library was made. This same sample was also taken into another study, of T cells in Graves' hyperthyroidism and ophthalmopathy.

The sequencing here drew on peripheral blood mononuclear cells (PBMCs), taken at new diagnosis, from a patient treated with antithyroid drugs. These receptors all come from a man in his forties or fifties with Graves disease.

This clonotype showed up just a few times. Germline and junction disagree at one end, which may indicate a read error. This chain uses TRBV5-1 with TRBJ2-1; D remains ambiguous. CDR3 size: 14 residues. Germline CDR1 reads SGHRS; CDR2 reads YFSETQ. The CDR3 loop reads CAGRPLRGHNEQFF. The CDR3 region has the DNA TGCGCCGGCAGACCCCTCAGAGGCCACAATGAGCAGTTCTTC.

As for this clonotype: A far larger clone is off by one base, so a read error is likely. The chain joins TRBV20-1 to TRBJ2-5; no clear D. V lost 1 base, J lost 11 bases, and 8 bases lay in between. The germline gives CDR1 DFQATT, CDR2 SNEGSKA (reference sequence). The CDR3 length is 10 residues. CDR3 residues: CSARGNEQYF. Here the CDR3 DNA reads TGCAGTGCTAGAGGAAATGAGCAGTACTTC.

This clonotype was detected many times. The gene calls are TRBV18 and TRBJ2-5, with D tentatively TRBD1 (6 bases). The CDR3 covers 13 residues. The germline V and J ends were trimmed by 8 bases and 4 bases, with 14 bases remaining between them. Germline-derived CDR1 and CDR2 are KGHSH and LQKENI. In DNA, the CDR3 is TGTGCCAGCAGCCCCCTCAGGGGAGAGACCCAGTACTTC. The encoded protein is CASSPLRGETQYF.

Points on this clonotype: One base away lies a much larger clone, so this may be a sequencing read error. This chain links TRBV6-2 or TRBV6-3 with TRBJ1-4, with 7 bases identical to TRBD1. Germline values: CDR1 MNHEY, CDR2 SVGEGT. V was clipped by 5 bases and J by 6 bases; unmatched bases: 6. CDR3 length: 14 residues. The CDR3 here is CASSEGQVYEKLFF. The CDR3 DNA follows: TGTGCCAGCAGTGAAGGACAGGTTTATGAAAAACTGTTTTTT.

Comment on this clonotype: A clone one base away is much larger, so this may be a read error. The V and J genes are TRBV4-3 and TRBJ1-4; 7 bases line up with TRBD1. In germline, CDR1 is LGHNA, CDR2 YSLEER. Trimming took 0 bases from V and 5 from J; bases not matched to a gene: 3. The CDR3 is made up of 15 amino acids. CDR3 coding DNA: TGCGCCAGCAGCCAAGACAGGGGGGTGAATGAAAAACTGTTTTTT. Its translation is CASSQDRGVNEKLFF.

As to this clonotype: This could be a read error, since a much larger clone is one nucleotide away. The chain recombines TRBV7-8 with TRBJ2-5; D is possibly TRBD2 (6 bases). The J call is doubtful: the DNA matches TRBJ2-1 better. Germline-derived CDR1 and CDR2 are SGHVS and FQNEAQ. The CDR3 is 15 amino acids. This chain's CDR3 is CASSALVGGYNEQFF. The CDR3 DNA reads TGTGCCAGCAGCGCACTAGTGGGGGGTTACAATGAGCAGTTCTTC.

J is TRBJ2-7 and V is TRBV5-5; no firm D call. Per the germline V gene, CDR1 is SGHKS and CDR2 is YYEKEE (reference sequence). CDR3 size: 14 residues. V lost 5 bases and J lost 1, with 13 bases in between. CDR3 protein: CASSRLGRSYEQYF. The DNA of the CDR3 is TGTGCCAGCAGTCGGCTTGGAAGATCCTACGAGCAGTACTTC.

This chain uses TRBV7-9 with TRBJ1-6; 9 nucleotides align to TRBD1. The CDR3 extends over 15 amino acids. V gave up 4 bases and J gave up 5 bases; unmatched junction bases: 3. CDR1 and CDR2 from the germline V gene are SEHNR and FQNEAQ (reference sequence). CDR3 DNA sequence: TGTGCCAGCAGCTCCCGGGACAGGGATAATTCACCCCTCCACTTT. It yields the protein CASSSRDRDNSPLHF.

J is TRBJ2-2 and V is TRBV9; D gene unclear. CDR1 is SGDLS, CDR2 YYNGEE, per germline. The CDR3 spans 15 residues. V shed 4 bases and J shed 4 bases, with 14 bases lying between them. CDR3 in amino acids: CASSPRPLATGELFF. As DNA, the CDR3 is TGTGCCAGCAGCCCACGACCTCTGGCCACCGGGGAGCTGTTTTTT.

In this sample, this clonotype turned up many times. CDR3 sequence: CASSPGVFQETQYF. DNA of the CDR3: TGTGCCAGCAGCCCCGGGGTATTCCAAGAGACCCAGTACTTC. The rearrangement uses TRBV11-2 and TRBJ2-5; D is perhaps TRBD2 (5 bases). The germline V and J ends were trimmed by 5 bases and 1 base, with 11 bases remaining between them. The CDR3 covers 14 residues. CDR1 and CDR2 from the germline V gene are SGHAT and FQNNGV.

Concerning this clonotype itself: A much larger clone lies one base from this, so it may be a read error. V and J are TRBV7-9 and TRBJ2-7; possibly TRBD2 for D (6 bases). V was cut by 2 bases and J by 7 bases, with 12 bases left in between. This CDR3 is built from 13 residues. Germline CDR1 is SEHNR and CDR2 is FQNEAQ (reference sequence). The CDR3 loop reads CASSLKRGREQYF. The CDR3 region has the DNA TGTGCCAGCAGCTTAAAACGGGGGAGAGAGCAGTACTTC.

The gene calls are TRBV28 and TRBJ2-3, with D hard to call. The J call may be wrong; the DNA end is better matched by TRBJ2-5. The CDR3 spans 11 residues. The germline V gene encodes CDR1 MDHEN and CDR2 SYDVKM. CDR3 sequence reads: CAIAGVETQYF. The CDR3, as DNA: TGTGCCATAGCCGGAGTAGAGACCCAGTACTTC.

This clonotype was observed at least ten times. V is TRBV6-5 and J is TRBJ2-7; no definite D call. The CDR3 has 15 amino acids. Per germline, CDR1 MNHEY and CDR2 SVGAGI. V was clipped by 4 bases and J by 5 bases, with 18 bases between them. The CDR3 reads CASSSGQFSYHEQYF. For the CDR3, the DNA is TGTGCCAGCAGTTCCGGGCAGTTCTCCTACCACGAGCAGTACTTC.

The rearrangement links TRBV29-1 to TRBJ2-2, with 9 nucleotides matching TRBD1. CDR1 and CDR2 (germline): SQVTM, ANQGSEA. The ends lost 4 bases at V and 6 bases at J; junction bases unmatched: 3. This CDR3 spans 13 amino acids. CDR3 residues: CSVGQGGPGELFF. The CDR3 coding sequence is TGCAGCGTTGGACAGGGGGGACCCGGGGAGCTGTTTTTT.

This clonotype has more than one count but fewer than ten. The V call is TRBV29-1, the J call TRBJ2-7; 7 bases are shared with TRBD2. This CDR3 contains 10 residues. Germline CDR1 SQVTM, CDR2 ANQGSEA. The trim removed 6 bases at V and 6 bases at J, leaving 2 bases unmatched. CDR3 protein: CSVGEGEQYF. In nucleotides, the CDR3 is TGCAGCGTGGGGGAGGGCGAGCAGTACTTC.

V is TRBV19 and J is TRBJ2-2; D remains unclear. Looked up from germline, CDR1 is LNHDA and CDR2 is SQIVND (reference sequence). This CDR3 has 11 amino acids. Trimming left V 4 bases short and J 7 bases short, with 4 bases between. CDR3 in amino acids: CASSTVGELFF. Written as DNA, the CDR3 is TGTGCCAGTAGTACGGTCGGGGAGCTGTTTTTT. Based on the CDR3 plus reference TRBV19 and TRBJ2-2, the full variable domain is DGGITQSPKYLFRKEGQNVTLSCEQNLNHDAMYWYRQDPGQGLRLIYYSQIVNDFQKGDIAEGYSVSREKKESFPLTVTSAQKNPTAFYLCASSTVGELFFGEGSRLTVL.

Details on this clonotype: A far larger clone is just one base off, so this is likely a read error. This chain connects TRBV28 to TRBJ2-1, with 8 nucleotides matching TRBD2. Per germline, CDR1 MDHEN and CDR2 SYDVKM. V trimming: 2 bases; J trimming: 10 bases; junction bases outside the gene matches: 13. The CDR3 sequence is 16 residues long. Here the CDR3 reads CASSLPSGGPSYEQFF. The DNA for the CDR3 is TGTGCCAGCAGTTTACCAAGCGGGGGCCCCTCCTACGAGCAGTTCTTC.

Concerning this clonotype itself: A much larger clone differs by one base, so this may be a read error. This chain uses TRBV25-1 with TRBJ2-3, with D unresolved. The J call may be wrong; the DNA end is better matched by TRBJ2-1. Germline loops: CDR1 MGHDK, CDR2 SYGVNS. CDR3 length: 14 amino acids. The CDR3 here is CASSISGRKNEQFF. CDR3 DNA sequence: TGTGCCAGCAGTATCAGTGGCAGGAAGAATGAGCAGTTCTTC.

In regard to this clonotype: A much larger clone differs from this one at a single base, so this may be a read error. The chain couples TRBV30 to TRBJ2-1, with D maybe TRBD2 (5 bases). CDR1 and CDR2 (germline): GTSNPN, SVGIG (reference sequence). The CDR3 is 12 amino acids. CDR3 in amino acids: CASTIGSYERYF. For the CDR3, the DNA is TGTGCCTCTACAATAGGCAGCTACGAGCGGTACTTC. The variable domain in full, completed from reference TRBV30 and TRBJ2-1, reads SQTIHQWPATLVQPVGSPLSLECTVEGTSNPNLYWYRQAAGRGLQLLFYSVGIGQISSEVPQNLSASRPQDRQFILSSKKLLLSDSGFYLCASTIGSYERYFGPGTRLTVL.

This clonotype was counted a few times. The chain has TRBV19 and TRBJ1-4, with no clear D. The V end lost 9 bases, the J end lost 4 bases, and 15 bases lay between the germline ends. The germline gives CDR1 LNHDA, CDR2 SQIVND (reference sequence). The CDR3 is 14 residues long. The CDR3, as DNA: TGTGCCAGCACCTCCCCGTACTATAATGAAAAACTGTTTTTT. This translates into CASTSPYYNEKLFF.